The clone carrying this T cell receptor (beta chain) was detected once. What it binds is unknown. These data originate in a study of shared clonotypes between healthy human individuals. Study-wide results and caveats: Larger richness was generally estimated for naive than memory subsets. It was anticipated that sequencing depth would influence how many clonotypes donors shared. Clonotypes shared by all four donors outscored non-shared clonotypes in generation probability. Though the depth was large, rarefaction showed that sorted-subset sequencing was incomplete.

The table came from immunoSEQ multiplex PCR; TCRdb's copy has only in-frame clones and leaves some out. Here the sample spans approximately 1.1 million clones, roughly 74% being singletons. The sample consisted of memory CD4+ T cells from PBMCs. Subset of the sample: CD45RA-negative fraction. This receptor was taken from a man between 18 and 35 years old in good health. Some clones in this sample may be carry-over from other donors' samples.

Here the CDR3 reads CASDSGRNTDTQYF. CDR3 DNA: TGTGCCAGCGATAGCGGGAGGAACACAGATACGCAGTATTTT. The chain recombines TRBV6-1 with TRBJ2-3; 10 bases are a match to TRBD2. Germline V gene data show CDR1 as MNHNS and CDR2 as SASEGT. The CDR3 totals 14 residues. V lost 8 bases to trimming and J lost 2 bases; unmatched junction nucleotides: 4.